This TCR beta chain was obtained from a study of cytomegalovirus exposure and HLA in healthy donors. Background on the study: Within an early data release were around 87 million unique TCRs drawn from HLA-typed donors. General study points: Fewer N-insertions than the roughly 670-donor mean were reportedly shown by an Asian-associated ancestry cluster in a later analysis. Sequencing probably produced one cluster of sequence variants that were highly shared.

Primers for the PCR totalled 60 Vbeta and 13 Jbeta. Measured with immunoSEQ multiplex PCR; TCRdb has only the in-frame clones, and not every one. The sample carries 150,000 to 200,000 clones, more than 60% recorded once. A word on this clone: No antigen is known for it.

The CDR3 covers 11 residues. The germline gives CDR1 SEHNR, CDR2 FQNEAQ (reference sequence). Trimming shortened V by 5 bases and J by 7 bases, and 9 bases separated the two germline ends. Sequenced sample: PBMCs. This chain joins TRBV7-9 and TRBJ2-7; D ambiguous. The source is a human donor in good health. CDR3 sequence: CASSPLREQYF. The CDR3 DNA is TGTGCCAGCAGCCCCCTGCGGGAGCAGTACTTC.